This is a list of T cell receptor beta chains from one sample in a study of blood T cell repertoires in COVID-19. Produced via immunoSEQ multiplex PCR; TCRdb's table is partial and in-frame only. The profile shows about 200,000 clones, 80% to 90% of them singletons. The specimen was peripheral blood. The receptor set was obtained from a human donor with active or convalescent COVID-19. The donor label of this sample is uncertain. The CDR3 runs from the conserved cysteine through the conserved F or W. Fields, in order: V gene, CDR3 length, clone size, D gene, J gene, CDR3 DNA, CDR3 protein. The D gene is left open where the match is weak. Not all rows give a size; the values are once, few, many and, for expanded clones, a class.

>TRBV9|15|-|TRBD2|TRBJ2-1
TGTGCCAGCAGCCCGACTAGCGGAACGTACAATGAGCAGTTCTTC
CASSPTSGTYNEQFF
>TRBV4-2|15|-|TRBD1|TRBJ2-2
TGTGCCAGCAGCCACGGGGACAGGGAGACCGGGGAGCTGTTTTTT
CASSHGDRETGELFF
>TRBV11-1|14|-|-|TRBJ1-1
TGTGCCAGCAGCTTAGGCACAGGGTGGACTGAAGCTTTCTTT
CASSLGTGWTEAFF
>TRBV7-9|14|-|-|TRBJ2-7
TGTGCCAGCAGCGCAGACAGAGCGAGATACGAGCAGTACTTC
CASSADRARYEQYF
>TRBV5-1|17|-|TRBD2|TRBJ2-3
TGCGCCAGCAGCTTGGCCCGGGAGGGCCGCCCGGCAGATACGCAGTATTTT
CASSLAREGRPADTQYF
>TRBV6-2/TRBV6-3|17|few|TRBD2|TRBJ2-1
TGTGCCAGCAGTTACGCCCATAGCGGGGAGACCTACAATGAGCAGTTCTTC
CASSYAHSGETYNEQFF
>TRBV28|16|-|TRBD1|TRBJ1-2
TGTGCCAGCAGTTTACGGGCAGGGGGTTATTTGAATGGCTACACCTTC
CASSLRAGGYLNGYTF
>TRBV5-6|13|-|TRBD1|TRBJ1-1
TGTGCCAGCAGCTTGGACAGGGGAACTGAAGCTTTCTTT
CASSLDRGTEAFF
>TRBV6-5|15|-|-|TRBJ1-6
TGTGCCAGCAGGGAGTGGGGGCGAGGGAATTCACCCCTCCACTTT
CASREWGRGNSPLHF
>TRBV19|15|-|-|TRBJ2-1
TGTGCCAGTACGCTCTGGCCGAACGTGAACAATGAGCAGTTCTTC
CASTLWPNVNNEQFF
>TRBV5-1|15|few|-|TRBJ1-4
TGCGCCAGCAGCTTGACATCCCAGGGAAACGAAAAACTGTTTTTT
CASSLTSQGNEKLFF
>TRBV5-4|17|-|-|TRBJ2-5
TGTGCCAGCAGCCCCCGGACAGGCCCGGCGGGGGGAGAGACCCAGTACTTC
CASSPRTGPAGGETQYF
>TRBV30|14|-|-|TRBJ1-4
TGTGCCTGGGCGAGGGCTCCAATCTCGGGAAAACTGTTTTTT
CAWARAPISGKLFF
>TRBV4-1|16|once|-|TRBJ1-2
TGCGCCAGCAGCCAAGAGACCACGGGGGGAGTCTGGGGCTACACCTTC
CASSQETTGGVWGYTF
>TRBV18|14|-|-|TRBJ2-2
TGTGCCAGCTCACCCCTACGGGACACCGGGGAGCTGTTTTTT
CASSPLRDTGELFF
>TRBV6-2/TRBV6-3|16|-|-|TRBJ1-5
TGTGCCAGCAGTTACTCGTACAGGGTAGGTGATCAGCCCCAGCATTTT
CASSYSYRVGDQPQHF
>TRBV11-1|14|-|TRBD1|TRBJ2-5
TGTGCCAGCAGCTCGGACAGGGGCGGGGAGACCCAGTACTTC
CASSSDRGGETQYF
>TRBV7-2|14|-|-|TRBJ2-3
TGTGCCAGCAGTCTCGCGGCGAGCACAGATACGCAGTATTTT
CASSLAASTDTQYF
>TRBV18|14|-|-|TRBJ2-1
TGTGCCAGCTCACCGGGCAGCTCCTACAATGAGCAGTTCTTC
CASSPGSSYNEQFF
>TRBV19|14|-|-|TRBJ1-2
TGTGCCAGTAGGACTCCCCGTGGGAACTATGGCTACACCTTC
CASRTPRGNYGYTF
>TRBV5-1|14|-|TRBD1|TRBJ1-6
TGCGCCAGCAGCTTGGGGACAGGGGCCTCACCCCTCCACTTT
CASSLGTGASPLHF
>TRBV1|17|-|-|TRBJ1-1
TGCACCAGCACCGAGGACAGGGAGTTAACCGGGAACACTGAAGCTTTCTTT
CTSTEDRELTGNTEAFF
>TRBV5-1|16|-|TRBD2|TRBJ2-1
TGCGCCAGCAGCACGGGAGGGACTAGCGGGGTGGATGAGCAGTTCTTC
CASSTGGTSGVDEQFF
>TRBV5-1|15|few|TRBD1|TRBJ1-3
TGCGCCAGCAGGGGACAGGTCGGCTCTGGAAACACCATATATTTT
CASRGQVGSGNTIYF
>TRBV5-4|15|-|-|TRBJ1-6
TGTGCCAGCAGCTTGGTTCAGGGAATGAATTCACCCCTCCACTTT
CASSLVQGMNSPLHF
>TRBV5-4|15|-|TRBD2|TRBJ2-3
TGTGCCAGCAGCTCCGGGACTAGCGGTACTTATACGCAGTATTTT
CASSSGTSGTYTQYF
>TRBV11-2|11|-|-|TRBJ2-3
TGTGCCAGCAGCCATCAGGATACGCAGTATTTT
CASSHQDTQYF
>TRBV12-3/TRBV12-4|13|-|-|TRBJ2-4
TGTGCCAGCAGCGAGGGTACCAAAAACATTCAGTACTTC
CASSEGTKNIQYF
>TRBV18|12|-|-|TRBJ2-7
TGTGCCAGCTCACCACCCTCCGGCGAGCAGTACTTC
CASSPPSGEQYF
>TRBV6-5|16|-|-|TRBJ1-6
TGTGCCAGCAGTTACACCCCCCCGGGGGGCTGGTCACCCCTCCACTTT
CASSYTPPGGWSPLHF
>TRBV5-4|14|once|TRBD1|TRBJ1-2
TGTGCCAGCAGCGCCCTGCAGGGGGAAAATGGCTACACCTTC
CASSALQGENGYTF
>TRBV12-3/TRBV12-4|13|-|-|TRBJ1-1
TGTGCCAGCACCCTCGGACAGTACACTGAAGCTTTCTTT
CASTLGQYTEAFF
>TRBV24-1|16|-|-|TRBJ2-1
TGTGCCACCAGTGACCCTCGACAGGTAAAGCGCAATGAGCAGTTCTTC
CATSDPRQVKRNEQFF
>TRBV4-1|15|-|TRBD2|TRBJ2-1
TGCGCCAGCAGCCTTACTAGCGGGGGGGCGGGTGAGCAGTTCTTC
CASSLTSGGAGEQFF
>TRBV28|12|-|-|TRBJ1-2
TGTGCCAGCAGTTTACCTCCCGATGGCTACACCTTC
CASSLPPDGYTF
>TRBV28|14|-|-|TRBJ1-6
TGTGCCAGCAAGTGGAGCTCCTATAATTCACCCCTCCACTTT
CASKWSSYNSPLHF
>TRBV18|14|-|-|TRBJ2-7
TGTGCCAGCTCACCACCTTCCAGTTCCTACGAGCAGTACTTC
CASSPPSSSYEQYF
>TRBV11-1|16|-|TRBD1|TRBJ1-1
TGTGCCAGCAGCTTCATAGGGACAGGTATGAACACTGAAGCTTTCTTT
CASSFIGTGMNTEAFF
>TRBV6-2/TRBV6-3|14|-|-|TRBJ2-5
TGTGCCAGCAGTTACTCGCGGGTACAAGAGACCCAGTACTTC
CASSYSRVQETQYF
>TRBV24-1|16|-|TRBD2|TRBJ2-3
TGTGCCACCAGTGATCCCAGCGGGAAATACACAGATACGCAGTATTTT
CATSDPSGKYTDTQYF
>TRBV18|18|-|TRBD2|TRBJ2-3
TGTGCCAGCTCACACACACCCAGGACTAGCGGGACAACAGATACGCAGTATTTT
CASSHTPRTSGTTDTQYF
>TRBV5-4|12|-|-|TRBJ2-1
TGTGCCAGCAGCCCCCCCGCGGCTGAGCAGTTCTTC
CASSPPAAEQFF
>TRBV30|13|-|-|TRBJ1-1
TGTGCCGTATCGGAGGGGAGGGGCACTGAAGCTTTCTTT
CAVSEGRGTEAFF
>TRBV4-3|16|-|TRBD2|TRBJ2-3
TGCGCCAGCAGCCAAGAACTAGCGGGGGGGCTCGGTACGCAGTATTTT
CASSQELAGGLGTQYF
>TRBV11-3|14|-|-|TRBJ2-5
TGTGCCAGCAGCTTAGGGCAGGGTATGGAGACCCAGTACTTC
CASSLGQGMETQYF
>TRBV18|16|once|-|TRBJ1-3
TGTGCCAGCTCATTCTGGGACATGTCTGGGGGAAACACCATATATTTT
CASSFWDMSGGNTIYF
>TRBV5-1|14|-|TRBD1|TRBJ1-2
TGCGCCAGCAGATACCCGGGACAGGACTATGGCTACACCTTC
CASRYPGQDYGYTF
>TRBV10-3|15|-|TRBD2|TRBJ2-7
TGTGCCATCAGCGAAACTAGCGGGAGCCCCTACGAGCAGTACTTC
CAISETSGSPYEQYF
>TRBV6-5|13|-|-|TRBJ1-5
TGTGCCACCGGGGGGAGAGTCAATCAGCCCCAGCATTTT
CATGGRVNQPQHF
>TRBV6-5|13|few|-|TRBJ1-1
TGTGCCAGCACCCCCCTTATGAACACTGAAGCTTTCTTT
CASTPLMNTEAFF